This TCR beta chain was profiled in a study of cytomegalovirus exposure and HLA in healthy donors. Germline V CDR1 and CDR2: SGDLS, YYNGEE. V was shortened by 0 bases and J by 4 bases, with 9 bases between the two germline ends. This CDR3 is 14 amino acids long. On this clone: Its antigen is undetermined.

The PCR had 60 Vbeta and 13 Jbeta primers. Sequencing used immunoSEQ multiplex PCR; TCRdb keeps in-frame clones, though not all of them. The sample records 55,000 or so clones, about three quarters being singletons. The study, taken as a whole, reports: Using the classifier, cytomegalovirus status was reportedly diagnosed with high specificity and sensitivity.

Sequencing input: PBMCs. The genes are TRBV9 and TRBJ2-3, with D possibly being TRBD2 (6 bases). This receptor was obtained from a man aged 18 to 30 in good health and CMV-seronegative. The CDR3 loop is CASSVGASADTQYF. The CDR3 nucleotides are TGTGCCAGCAGCGTAGGTGCTAGCGCAGATACGCAGTATTTT.